The TCR beta chain under discussion was sequenced for a study of cytomegalovirus exposure and HLA in healthy donors. Study-wide points: Donors were assumed by presence/absence analyses to have roughly uniform sequencing depth.

The V and J ends lost 4 bases and 5 bases respectively, with 15 bases between them. Germline CDR1 reads MDHEN; CDR2 reads SYDVKM. The CDR3 has 14 amino acids. Of note for this clone: The antigen remains undetermined.

The PCR used 60 Vbeta and 13 Jbeta primers. Profiling relied on immunoSEQ multiplex PCR, and the TCRdb table lists in-frame clones only, not all of them. Of 150,000 to 170,000 clones in the sample, roughly 72% were seen once. This clonotype was sampled from a man aged 25-45 years in good health and CMV-seronegative. Sequenced material: PBMCs. The chain uses TRBV28 and TRBJ2-7; D ambiguous. The CDR3, as DNA: TGTGCCAGCAGTTCGGTCGAGGCAGTTAACGAGCAGTACTTC. Translation gives CASSSVEAVNEQYF.